These T cell receptor beta chains were read from a single sample in a study of T cell responses to AZD1222 COVID-19 vaccine. Assay: immunoSEQ multiplex PCR; the TCRdb copy retains only in-frame clones and omits some. The table has tens of thousands of clones, 75% to 90% seen once. Sequences were derived from peripheral blood, sampled on day 0 of AZD1222 vaccination. The receptors originated from an adult in good health. The CDR3 runs from the conserved cysteine through the conserved F or W. Fields, in order: clone size, V gene, J gene, CDR3 protein. Clone size is not always given. Where it is, it says once, few, many or a class for expanded clones.

few	TRBV5-1	TRBJ1-1	CASSSPAGNTEAFF
.	TRBV18	TRBJ2-1	CASSPPSLAGGNEQFF
.	TRBV5-1	TRBJ1-6	CASSLEPHRRGNYNSPLHF
.	TRBV3-1/TRBV3-2	TRBJ2-7	CASSQGGTGVGQYF
.	TRBV5-4	TRBJ1-2	CASRLLGASNYGYTF
.	TRBV5-1	TRBJ1-3	CASSLDTGAGNTIYF
.	TRBV7-2	TRBJ2-5	CASSYAGAGQETQYF
.	TRBV11-1	TRBJ1-5	CASSLDRSNQPQHF
few	TRBV3-1/TRBV3-2	TRBJ2-2	CASSQRGSGELFF
few	TRBV7-2	TRBJ2-7	CASSLVASYEQYF
.	TRBV11-3	TRBJ2-1	CASSPKSLAGVGYNEQFF
.	TRBV2	TRBJ1-2	CASRGSGQGYGYTF
.	TRBV4-1	TRBJ2-1	CASSQGGGPYNEQFF
.	TRBV3-1/TRBV3-2	TRBJ2-3	CASSQVFPADTQYF
few	TRBV6-5	TRBJ1-2	CASSYGRTGTYGYTF
.	TRBV3-1/TRBV3-2	TRBJ1-2	CASSQVRQGGGYTF
once	TRBV6-2/TRBV6-3	TRBJ1-5	CASSPTLQVGSNQPQHF
.	TRBV13	TRBJ1-5	CASSLGQFSNQPQHF
.	TRBV19	TRBJ2-3	CASSMARQGGNIDTQYF
.	TRBV7-2	TRBJ2-1	CASSLAGGPDEQFF
.	TRBV18	TRBJ2-5	CASSMTGVETQYF
once	TRBV11-2	TRBJ2-1	CASSLQTWEEQFF
.	TRBV11-2	TRBJ2-6	CASRRESGANVLTF
.	TRBV6-2/TRBV6-3	TRBJ2-5	CASSYAIAGTVQETQYF
few	TRBV30	TRBJ1-5	CAWSVQGGFDQPQHF
.	TRBV7-2	TRBJ1-2	CASSLVAQGEGYTF
.	TRBV7-2	TRBJ2-1	CASSGGGYNEQFF
.	TRBV21-1	TRBJ2-1	CASSKAPGAAGPTGCVCEQFF
.	TRBV5-8	TRBJ1-5	CASSLQGNNQPQHF
.	TRBV7-9	TRBJ1-1	CASSLVQGTDTEAFF
.	TRBV25-1	TRBJ1-1	CASSEHSSGNTEAFF
.	TRBV11-2	TRBJ2-1	CASSPQTSNEQFF
.	TRBV30	TRBJ1-1	CACDRVMNTEAFF
once	TRBV19	TRBJ2-3	CASSMTSGLPSTDTQYF
.	TRBV15	TRBJ1-5	CATSRARGTGSTGGNQPQHF
.	TRBV10-3	TRBJ2-1	CAITPHSGRVSYNEQFF
.	TRBV11-3	TRBJ2-1	CASSPGLAGAYNEQFF
.	TRBV5-5	TRBJ2-2	CASSLAAQRTTGELFF
.	TRBV28	TRBJ1-2	CASQGSNYGYTF
.	TRBV19	TRBJ1-5	CASSIDWDQPQHF
.	TRBV19	TRBJ1-2	CASSILGSGSGYTF
.	TRBV13	TRBJ2-7	CASSYTTSYEQYF
.	TRBV29-1	TRBJ2-1	CSVQHIAGYNEQFF
.	TRBV7-8	TRBJ1-5	CASSPAGGNQPQHF
.	TRBV27	TRBJ1-5	CASSTDRSGNQPQHF
.	TRBV7-2	TRBJ1-6	CASSLSGAGDGSPLHF
.	TRBV5-6	TRBJ1-5	CASSLGFSGSNQPQHF
.	TRBV30	TRBJ1-6	CAWTLDFRRNSPLHF
.	TRBV18	TRBJ1-3	CASSPNRQGRSGNTIYF
.	TRBV7-9	TRBJ2-7	CASSRGYPSYEQYF
.	TRBV12-5	TRBJ2-1	CASGLTYPTHYNEQFF
.	TRBV7-2	TRBJ2-2	CASSTSGSFRELFF
.	TRBV9	TRBJ2-3	CASSVGGGYTDTQYF